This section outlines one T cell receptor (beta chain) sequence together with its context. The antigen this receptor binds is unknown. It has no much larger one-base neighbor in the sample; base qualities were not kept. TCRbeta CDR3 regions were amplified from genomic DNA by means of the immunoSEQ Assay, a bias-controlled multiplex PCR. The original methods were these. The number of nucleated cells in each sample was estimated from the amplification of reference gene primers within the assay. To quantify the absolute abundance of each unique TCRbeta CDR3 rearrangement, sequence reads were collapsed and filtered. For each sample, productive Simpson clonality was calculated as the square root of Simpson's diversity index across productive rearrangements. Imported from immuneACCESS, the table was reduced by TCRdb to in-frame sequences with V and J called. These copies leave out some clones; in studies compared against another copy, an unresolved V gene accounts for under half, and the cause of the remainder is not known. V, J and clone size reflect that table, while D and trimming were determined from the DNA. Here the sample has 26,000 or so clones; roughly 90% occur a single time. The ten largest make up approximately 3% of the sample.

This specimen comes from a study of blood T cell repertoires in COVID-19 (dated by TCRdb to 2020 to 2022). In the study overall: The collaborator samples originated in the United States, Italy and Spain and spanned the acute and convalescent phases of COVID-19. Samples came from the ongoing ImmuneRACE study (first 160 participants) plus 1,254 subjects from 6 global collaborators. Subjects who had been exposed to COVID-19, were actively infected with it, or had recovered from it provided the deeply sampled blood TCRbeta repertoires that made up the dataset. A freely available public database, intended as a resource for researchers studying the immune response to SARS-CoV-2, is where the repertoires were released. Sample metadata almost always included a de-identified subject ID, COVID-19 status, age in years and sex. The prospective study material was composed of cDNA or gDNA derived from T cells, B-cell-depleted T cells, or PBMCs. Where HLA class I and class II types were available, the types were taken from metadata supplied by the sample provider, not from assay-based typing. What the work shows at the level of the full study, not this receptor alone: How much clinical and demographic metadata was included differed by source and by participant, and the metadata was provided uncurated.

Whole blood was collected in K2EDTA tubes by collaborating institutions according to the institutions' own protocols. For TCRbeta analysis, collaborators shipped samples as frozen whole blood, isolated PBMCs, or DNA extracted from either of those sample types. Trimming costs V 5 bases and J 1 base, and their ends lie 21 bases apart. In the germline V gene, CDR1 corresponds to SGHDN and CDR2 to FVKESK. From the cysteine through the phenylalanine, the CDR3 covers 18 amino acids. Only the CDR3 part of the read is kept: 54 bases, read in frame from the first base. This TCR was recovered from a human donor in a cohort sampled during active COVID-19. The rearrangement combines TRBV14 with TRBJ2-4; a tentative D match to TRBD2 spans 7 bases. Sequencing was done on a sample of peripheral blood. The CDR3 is CASSEKLGGGAAKNIQYF. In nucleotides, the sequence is TGTGCCAGCAGCGAAAAATTGGGAGGGGGAGCTGCCAAAAACATTCAGTACTTC.